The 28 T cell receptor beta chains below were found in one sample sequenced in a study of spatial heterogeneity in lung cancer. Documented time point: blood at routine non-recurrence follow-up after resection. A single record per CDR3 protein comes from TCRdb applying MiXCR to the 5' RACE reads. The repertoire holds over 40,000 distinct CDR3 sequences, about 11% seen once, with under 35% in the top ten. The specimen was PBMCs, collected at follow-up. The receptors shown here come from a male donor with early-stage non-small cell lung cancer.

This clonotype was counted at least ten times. CDR3 nucleotide sequence: TGCAGCGTTGAAAGCTCCTACGAGCAGTACTTC. Protein product: CSVESSYEQYF. This sequence joins TRBV29-1 and TRBJ2-7; D remains unclear. V dropped 2 bases and J dropped 0 bases, with 2 bases sitting between them. The CDR3 runs to 11 residues. Germline V gene sequence: CDR1 SQVTM, CDR2 ANQGSEA.

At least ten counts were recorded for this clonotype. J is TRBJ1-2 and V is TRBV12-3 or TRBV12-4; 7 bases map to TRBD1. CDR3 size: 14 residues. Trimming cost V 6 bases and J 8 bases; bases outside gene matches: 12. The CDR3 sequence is CASSLGTAPEGYTF. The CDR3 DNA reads TGTGCCAGCAGCCTTGGGACAGCGCCTGAGGGCTACACCTTC.

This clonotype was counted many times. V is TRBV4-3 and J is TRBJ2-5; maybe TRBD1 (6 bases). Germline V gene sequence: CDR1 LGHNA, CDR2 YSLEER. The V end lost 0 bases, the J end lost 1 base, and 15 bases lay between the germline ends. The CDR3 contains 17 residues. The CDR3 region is CASSQDLWTVTQETQYF. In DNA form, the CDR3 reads TGCGCCAGCAGCCAAGATCTCTGGACAGTCACCCAAGAGACCCAGTACTTC.

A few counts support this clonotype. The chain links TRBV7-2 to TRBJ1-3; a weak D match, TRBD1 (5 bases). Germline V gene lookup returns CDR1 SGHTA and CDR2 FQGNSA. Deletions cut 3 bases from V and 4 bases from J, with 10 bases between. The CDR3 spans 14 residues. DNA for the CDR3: TGTGCCAGCAGCTTCCAGGGTCAAGGAAACACCATATATTTT. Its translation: CASSFQGQGNTIYF.

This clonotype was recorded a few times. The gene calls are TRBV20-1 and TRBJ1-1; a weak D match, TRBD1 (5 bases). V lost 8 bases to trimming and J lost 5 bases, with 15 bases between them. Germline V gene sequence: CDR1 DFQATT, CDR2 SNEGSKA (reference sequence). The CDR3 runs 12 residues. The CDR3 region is CSNLQGLTEAFF. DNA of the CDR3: TGCAGTAACCTTCAGGGTCTTACTGAAGCTTTCTTT.

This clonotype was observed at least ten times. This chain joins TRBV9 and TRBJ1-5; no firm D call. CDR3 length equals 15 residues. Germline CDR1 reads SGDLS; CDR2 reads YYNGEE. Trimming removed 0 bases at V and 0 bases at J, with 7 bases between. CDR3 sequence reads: CASSVGGNSNQPQHF. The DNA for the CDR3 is TGTGCCAGCAGCGTAGGGGGAAATAGCAATCAGCCCCAGCATTTT.

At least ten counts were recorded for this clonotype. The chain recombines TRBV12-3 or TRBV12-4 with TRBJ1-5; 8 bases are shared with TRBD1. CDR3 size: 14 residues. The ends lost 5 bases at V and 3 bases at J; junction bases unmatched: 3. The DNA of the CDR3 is TGTGCCAGCAGTCGGACAGGGAACAATCAGCCCCAGCATTTT. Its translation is CASSRTGNNQPQHF.

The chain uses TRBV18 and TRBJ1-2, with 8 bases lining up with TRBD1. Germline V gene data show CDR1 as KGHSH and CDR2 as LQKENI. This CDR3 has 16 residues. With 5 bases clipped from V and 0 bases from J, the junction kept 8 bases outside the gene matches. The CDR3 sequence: CASSSDRVPANYGYTF. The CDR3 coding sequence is TGTGCCAGCTCATCGGACAGGGTTCCCGCTAACTATGGCTACACCTTC. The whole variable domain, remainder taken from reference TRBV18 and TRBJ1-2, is NAGVMQNPRHLVRRRGQEARLRCSPMKGHSHVYWYRQLPEEGLKFMVYLQKENIIDESGMPKERFSAEFPKEGPSILRIQQVVRGDSAAYFCASSSDRVPANYGYTFGSGTRLTVV.

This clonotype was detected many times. CDR3 residues: CASSPRGQVPETQYF. The CDR3 DNA sequence: TGTGCCAGTAGTCCCCGGGGACAGGTCCCCGAGACCCAGTACTTC. This chain uses TRBV19 with TRBJ2-5, with 8 bases that match TRBD1. Germline lookup yields CDR1 LNHDA and CDR2 SQIVND (reference sequence). This CDR3 region has 15 residues. The V and J ends lost 5 bases and 5 bases, in that order; junction bases with no gene match: 10. The complete variable domain, with remaining parts taken from reference TRBV19 and TRBJ2-5, reads DGGITQSPKYLFRKEGQNVTLSCEQNLNHDAMYWYRQDPGQGLRLIYYSQIVNDFQKGDIAEGYSVSREKKESFPLTVTSAQKNPTAFYLCASSPRGQVPETQYFGPGTRLLVL.

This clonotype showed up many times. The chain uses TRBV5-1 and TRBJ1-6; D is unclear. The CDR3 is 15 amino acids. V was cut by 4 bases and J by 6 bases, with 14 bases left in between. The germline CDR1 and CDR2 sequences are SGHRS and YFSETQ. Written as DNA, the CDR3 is TGCGCCAGCAGCCCCGGACCTTATGTTAATTCACCCCTCCACTTT. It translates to CASSPGPYVNSPLHF.

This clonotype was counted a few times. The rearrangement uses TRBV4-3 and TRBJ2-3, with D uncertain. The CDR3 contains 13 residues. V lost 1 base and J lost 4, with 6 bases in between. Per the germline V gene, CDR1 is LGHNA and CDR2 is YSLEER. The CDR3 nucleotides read TGCGCCAGCAGCCAAGGCGCAGCAGATACGCAGTATTTT. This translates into CASSQGAADTQYF.

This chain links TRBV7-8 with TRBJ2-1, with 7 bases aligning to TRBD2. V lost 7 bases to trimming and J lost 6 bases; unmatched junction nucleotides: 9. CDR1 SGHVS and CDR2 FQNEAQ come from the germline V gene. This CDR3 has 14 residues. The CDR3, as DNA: TGTGCCAGCACCCTGGGGACTACCCCCAATGAGCAGTTCTTC. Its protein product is CASTLGTTPNEQFF.

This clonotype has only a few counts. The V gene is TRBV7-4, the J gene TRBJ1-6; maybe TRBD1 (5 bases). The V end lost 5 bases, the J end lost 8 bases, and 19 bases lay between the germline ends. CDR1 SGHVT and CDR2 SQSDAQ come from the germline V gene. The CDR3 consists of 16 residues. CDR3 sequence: CASSRPTVGPYSPLHF. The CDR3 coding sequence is TGTGCCAGCAGCCGACCGACAGTCGGGCCTTATTCACCCCTCCACTTT.

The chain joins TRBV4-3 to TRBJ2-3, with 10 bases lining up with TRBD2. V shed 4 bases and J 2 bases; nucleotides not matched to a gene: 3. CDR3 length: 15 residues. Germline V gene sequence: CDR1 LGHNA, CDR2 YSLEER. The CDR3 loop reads CASSRSGRATDTQYF. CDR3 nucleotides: TGCGCCAGCAGCCGGAGCGGGAGGGCCACAGATACGCAGTATTTT.

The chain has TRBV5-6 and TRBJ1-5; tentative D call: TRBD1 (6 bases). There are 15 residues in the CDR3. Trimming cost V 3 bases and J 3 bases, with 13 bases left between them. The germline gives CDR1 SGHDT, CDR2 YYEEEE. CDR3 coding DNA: TGTGCCAGCAGCTCGTTGGGACACCTCAATCAGCCCCAGCATTTT. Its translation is CASSSLGHLNQPQHF.

CDR3 in DNA: TGTGCCAGCAGTCCACTCTCCCGGGACAGGGGTGTAAATACGCAGTATTTT. This gives the protein CASSPLSRDRGVNTQYF. V gene TRBV12-3 or TRBV12-4 combines with J gene TRBJ2-3, with TRBD1 matching over 10 bases. Losses at the gene ends were 5 bases for V and 7 bases for J; bases not matched to a gene: 15. The CDR3 is made up of 17 amino acids.

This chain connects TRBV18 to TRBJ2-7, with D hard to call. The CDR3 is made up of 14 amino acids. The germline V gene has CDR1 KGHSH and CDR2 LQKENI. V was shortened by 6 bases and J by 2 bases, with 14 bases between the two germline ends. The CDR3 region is CASSEPPIPYEQYF. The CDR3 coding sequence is TGTGCCAGCTCCGAACCCCCGATTCCCTACGAGCAGTACTTC.

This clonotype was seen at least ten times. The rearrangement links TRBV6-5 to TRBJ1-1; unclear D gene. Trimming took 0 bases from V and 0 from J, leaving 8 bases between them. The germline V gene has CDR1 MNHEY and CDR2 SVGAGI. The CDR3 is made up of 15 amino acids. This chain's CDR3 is CASSYSSRLNTEAFF. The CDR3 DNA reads TGTGCCAGCAGTTACTCGAGCCGTTTGAACACTGAAGCTTTCTTT.

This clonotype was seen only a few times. The CDR3 DNA sequence: TGCGCCAGCAGTCCCAGGGGGCCGGTAGGGAATGAGCAGTTCTTC. It encodes CASSPRGPVGNEQFF. V is TRBV4-3 and J is TRBJ2-1; 8 bases are a match to TRBD1. V was pared by 6 bases and J by 7 bases, with 11 bases of the junction left unmatched. The CDR3 loop spans 15 amino acids. The V gene's germline CDR1 is LGHNA and CDR2 YSLEER.

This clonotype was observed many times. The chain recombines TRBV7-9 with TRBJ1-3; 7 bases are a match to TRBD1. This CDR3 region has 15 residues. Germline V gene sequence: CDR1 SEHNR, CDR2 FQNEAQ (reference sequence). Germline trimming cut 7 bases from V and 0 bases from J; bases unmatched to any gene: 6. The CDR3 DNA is TGTGCCAGCACCCCGGGACAGAACTCTGGAAACACCATATATTTT. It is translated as CASTPGQNSGNTIYF.

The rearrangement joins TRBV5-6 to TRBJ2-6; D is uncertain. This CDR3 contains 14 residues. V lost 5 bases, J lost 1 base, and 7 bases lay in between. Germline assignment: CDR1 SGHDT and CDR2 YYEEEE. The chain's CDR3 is CASRPRSGANVLTF. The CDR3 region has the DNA TGTGCCAGCAGACCGAGATCTGGGGCCAACGTCCTGACTTTC.

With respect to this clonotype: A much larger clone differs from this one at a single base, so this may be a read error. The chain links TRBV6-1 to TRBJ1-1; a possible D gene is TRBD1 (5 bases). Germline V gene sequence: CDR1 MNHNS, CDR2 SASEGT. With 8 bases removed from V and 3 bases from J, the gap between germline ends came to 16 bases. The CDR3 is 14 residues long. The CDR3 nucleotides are TGTGCCAGCCCCAGGGTGGGTAGGGACACTGAAGCTTTCTTT. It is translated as CASPRVGRDTEAFF.

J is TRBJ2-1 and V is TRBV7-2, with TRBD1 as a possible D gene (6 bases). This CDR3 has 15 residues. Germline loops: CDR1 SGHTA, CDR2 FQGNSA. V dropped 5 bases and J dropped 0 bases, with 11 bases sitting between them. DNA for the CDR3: TGTGCCAGCAGCCCCGGACAGCACTCCTACAATGAGCAGTTCTTC. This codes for CASSPGQHSYNEQFF.

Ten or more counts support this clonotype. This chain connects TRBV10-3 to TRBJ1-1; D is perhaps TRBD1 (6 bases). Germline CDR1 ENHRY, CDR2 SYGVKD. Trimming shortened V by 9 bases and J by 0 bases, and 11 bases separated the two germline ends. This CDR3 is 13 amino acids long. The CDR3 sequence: CAMSQGLNTEAFF. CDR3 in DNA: TGTGCCATGAGTCAGGGGTTGAACACTGAAGCTTTCTTT.

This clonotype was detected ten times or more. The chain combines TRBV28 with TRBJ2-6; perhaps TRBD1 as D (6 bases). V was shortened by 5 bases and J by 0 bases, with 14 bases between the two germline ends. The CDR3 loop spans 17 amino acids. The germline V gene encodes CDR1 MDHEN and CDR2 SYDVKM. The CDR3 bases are TGTGCCAGCAGTACGATCACAGGGAACTCTGGGGCCAACGTCCTGACTTTC. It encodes CASSTITGNSGANVLTF.

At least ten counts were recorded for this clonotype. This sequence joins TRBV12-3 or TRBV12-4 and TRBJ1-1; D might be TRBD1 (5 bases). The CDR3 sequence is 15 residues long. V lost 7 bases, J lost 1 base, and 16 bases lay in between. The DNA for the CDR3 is TGTGCCAGCACAGGTTGGGAGGGGAAGAACACTGAAGCTTTCTTT. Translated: CASTGWEGKNTEAFF.

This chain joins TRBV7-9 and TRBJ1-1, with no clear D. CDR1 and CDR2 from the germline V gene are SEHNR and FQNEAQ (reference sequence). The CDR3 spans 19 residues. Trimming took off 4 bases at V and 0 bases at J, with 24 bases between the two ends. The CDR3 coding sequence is TGTGCCAGCAGCTCCGGGCGGGCCCTCGATTACGGCATGAACACTGAAGCTTTCTTT. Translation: CASSSGRALDYGMNTEAFF.

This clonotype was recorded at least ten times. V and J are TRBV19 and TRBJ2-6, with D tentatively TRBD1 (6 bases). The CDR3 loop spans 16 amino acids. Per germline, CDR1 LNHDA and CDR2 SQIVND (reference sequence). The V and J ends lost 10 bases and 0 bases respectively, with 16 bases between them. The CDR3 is CATSRGGNSGANVLTF. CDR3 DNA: TGTGCCACCTCCAGGGGCGGCAACTCTGGGGCCAACGTCCTGACTTTC. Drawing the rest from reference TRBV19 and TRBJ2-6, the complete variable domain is DGGITQSPKYLFRKEGQNVTLSCEQNLNHDAMYWYRQDPGQGLRLIYYSQIVNDFQKGDIAEGYSVSREKKESFPLTVTSAQKNPTAFYLCATSRGGNSGANVLTFGAGSRLTVL.